This TCR beta chain is drawn from a study of neoadjuvant anti-PD-1 for oral cavity cancer. General study points: Pretreatment Treg/Th17 ratio correlated inversely with post-treatment tumor clonality.

This clone was seen a few times. The target antigen is unknown. Most PBMC samples had about 520 ng input DNA in six replicates. Clones were read by immunoSEQ multiplex PCR, and TCRdb kept only the in-frame ones, dropping some. The profile shows more than 15,000 clones, 66% of them singletons. The CDR3 consists of 15 residues. V was trimmed by 6 bases and J by 6 bases, leaving 17 bases between them. Germline V gives CDR1 MDHEN, CDR2 SYDVKM. The sequence was obtained from a person aged 35-79 years with oral cavity squamous cell carcinoma. This chain uses TRBV28 with TRBJ2-2; tentative D call: TRBD2 (5 bases). This sample comprised PBMCs, obtained before nivolumab (anti-PD-1) treatment. As DNA, the CDR3 is TGTGCCAGCAGCCCTTCCTCTCGGGGTGCCGGGGAGCTGTTTTTT. It specifies CASSPSSRGAGELFF.